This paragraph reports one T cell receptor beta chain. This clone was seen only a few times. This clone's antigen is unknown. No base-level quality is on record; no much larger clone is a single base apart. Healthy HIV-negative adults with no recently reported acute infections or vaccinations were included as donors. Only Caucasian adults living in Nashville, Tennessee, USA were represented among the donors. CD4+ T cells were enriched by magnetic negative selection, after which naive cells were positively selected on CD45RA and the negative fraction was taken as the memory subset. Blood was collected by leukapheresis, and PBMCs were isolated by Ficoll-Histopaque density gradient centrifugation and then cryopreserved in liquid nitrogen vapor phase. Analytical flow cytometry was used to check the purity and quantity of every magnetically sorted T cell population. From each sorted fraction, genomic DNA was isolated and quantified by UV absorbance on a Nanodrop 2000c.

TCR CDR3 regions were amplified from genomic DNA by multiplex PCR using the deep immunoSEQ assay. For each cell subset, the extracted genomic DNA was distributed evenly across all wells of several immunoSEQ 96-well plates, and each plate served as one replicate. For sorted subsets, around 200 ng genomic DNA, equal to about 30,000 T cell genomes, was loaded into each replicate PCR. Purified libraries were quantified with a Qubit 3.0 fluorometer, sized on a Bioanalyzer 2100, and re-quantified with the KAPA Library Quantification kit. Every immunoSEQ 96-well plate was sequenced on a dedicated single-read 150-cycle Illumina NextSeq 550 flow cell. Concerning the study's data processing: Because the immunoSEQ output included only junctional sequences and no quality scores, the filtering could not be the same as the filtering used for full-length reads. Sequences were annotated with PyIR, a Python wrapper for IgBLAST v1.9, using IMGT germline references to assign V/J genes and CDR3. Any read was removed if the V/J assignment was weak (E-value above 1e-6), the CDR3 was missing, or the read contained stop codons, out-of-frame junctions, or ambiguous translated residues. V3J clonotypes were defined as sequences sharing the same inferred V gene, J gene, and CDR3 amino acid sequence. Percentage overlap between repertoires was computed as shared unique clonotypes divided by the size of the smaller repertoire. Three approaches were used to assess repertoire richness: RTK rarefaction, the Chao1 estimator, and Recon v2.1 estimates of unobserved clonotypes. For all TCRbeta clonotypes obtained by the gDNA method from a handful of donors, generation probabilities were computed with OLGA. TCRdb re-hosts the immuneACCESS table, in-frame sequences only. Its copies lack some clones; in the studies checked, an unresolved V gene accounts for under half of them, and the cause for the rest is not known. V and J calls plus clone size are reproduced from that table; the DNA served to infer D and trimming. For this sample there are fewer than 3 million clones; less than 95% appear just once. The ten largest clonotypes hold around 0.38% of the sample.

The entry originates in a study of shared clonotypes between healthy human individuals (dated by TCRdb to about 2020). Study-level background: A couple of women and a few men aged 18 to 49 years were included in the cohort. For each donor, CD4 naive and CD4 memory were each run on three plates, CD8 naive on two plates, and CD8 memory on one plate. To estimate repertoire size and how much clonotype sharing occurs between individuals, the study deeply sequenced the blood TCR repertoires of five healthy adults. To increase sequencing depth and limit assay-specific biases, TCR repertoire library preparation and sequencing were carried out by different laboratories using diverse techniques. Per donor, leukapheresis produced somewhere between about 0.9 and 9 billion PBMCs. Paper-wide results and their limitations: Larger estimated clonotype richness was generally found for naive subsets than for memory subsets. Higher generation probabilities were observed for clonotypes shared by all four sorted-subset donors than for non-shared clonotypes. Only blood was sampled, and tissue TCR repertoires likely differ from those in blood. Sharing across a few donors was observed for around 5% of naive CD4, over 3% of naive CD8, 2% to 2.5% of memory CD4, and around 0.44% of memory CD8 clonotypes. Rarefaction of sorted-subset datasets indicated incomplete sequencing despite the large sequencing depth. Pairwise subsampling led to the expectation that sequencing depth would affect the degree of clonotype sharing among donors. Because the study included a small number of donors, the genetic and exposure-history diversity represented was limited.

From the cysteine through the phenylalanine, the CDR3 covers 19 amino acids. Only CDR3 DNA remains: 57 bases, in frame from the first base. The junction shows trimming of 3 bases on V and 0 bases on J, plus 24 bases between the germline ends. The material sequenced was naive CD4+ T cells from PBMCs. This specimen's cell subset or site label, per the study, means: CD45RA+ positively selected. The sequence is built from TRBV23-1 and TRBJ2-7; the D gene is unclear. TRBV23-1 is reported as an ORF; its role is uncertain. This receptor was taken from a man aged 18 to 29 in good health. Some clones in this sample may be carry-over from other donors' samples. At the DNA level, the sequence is TGCGCCAGCAGTCATCAGTACCCATGGGCCCTGAGACTCTCCTACGAGCAGTACTTC. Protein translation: CASSHQYPWALRLSYEQYF.